One sample yielded the 25 T cell receptor beta chains listed below, sequenced in a study of CD8+CD57+ T cells in acquired aplastic anemia. Genomic DNA served as template for TCR beta VDJ and CDR3 profiling. MiXCR, applied by TCRdb to the reads, yields one record per CDR3 protein. The table shows 350,000 to 450,000 distinct CDR3 sequences, with about two thirds occurring only once. Sequencing used sorted CD4+, CD8+, or CD8+CD57+ T cells (not recorded which) from PBMCs. The receptors come from a human donor in good health, serving as a control.

Only one count was recorded for this clonotype. This CDR3 reads CASSEQGDYGYTF. The CDR3 DNA reads as TGTGCCAGCAGCGAACAGGGTGACTATGGCTACACCTTC. The chain uses TRBV7-9 and TRBJ1-2; D may be TRBD1 (6 bases). This CDR3 has 13 amino acids. V was pared by 5 bases and J by 3 bases, with 10 bases between. The V gene's germline CDR1 is SEHNR and CDR2 FQNEAQ (reference sequence).

There are a few counts of this clonotype. CDR3: CASSPRTVIHETQYF. CDR3 DNA sequence: TGTGCCAGCAGCCCTCGGACAGTTATCCATGAGACCCAGTACTTC. The chain couples TRBV7-4 to TRBJ2-5; D perhaps matches TRBD1 (6 bases). Germline V gene lookup returns CDR1 SGHVT and CDR2 SQSDAQ. This CDR3 contains 15 residues. Trimming took 5 bases from V and 5 from J, leaving 18 bases between them.

This clonotype occurred many times. The chain combines TRBV6-5 with TRBJ1-2, with a tentative D call TRBD1 (6 bases). The length of the CDR3 is 12 residues. The germline CDR1 and CDR2 sequences are MNHEY and SVGAGI. V was shortened by 8 bases and J by 6 bases, with 13 bases between the two germline ends. CDR3: CASARGLDGYTF. In DNA form, the CDR3 reads TGTGCCAGCGCCAGGGGTTTGGATGGCTACACCTTC.

The chain carries TRBV24-1 and TRBJ1-2; D is unclear. The J call may be wrong; the DNA end is better matched by TRBJ2-5. CDR1 and CDR2 from the germline V gene are KGHDR and SFDVKD. The CDR3 is 15 amino acids. The CDR3 sequence is CATSDIKGSWETQYF. For the CDR3, the DNA is TGTGCCACCAGTGATATAAAGGGCTCCTGGGAGACCCAGTACTTC.

The chain is built from TRBV5-1 and TRBJ1-3; D possibly corresponds to TRBD1 (5 bases). Trimming removed 0 bases from V and 0 bases from J, with 13 bases in between. This CDR3 contains 17 residues. Germline loops: CDR1 SGHRS, CDR2 YFSETQ. The CDR3 loop reads CASSLGAQGYSGNTIYF. Here the CDR3 DNA reads TGCGCCAGCAGCTTGGGTGCGCAGGGCTACTCTGGAAACACCATATATTTT.

This clonotype was seen just once. Just one base apart from a much larger clone, this may be a read error. The rearrangement links TRBV12-3 or TRBV12-4 to TRBJ2-5, with 7 nucleotides matching TRBD2. The CDR3 totals 14 residues. The trim removed 5 bases at V and 1 base at J, leaving 4 bases unmatched. Here the CDR3 DNA reads TGTGCCAGCAGTACAGCGGGGACCCAAGAGACCCAGTACTTC. Residues: CASSTAGTQETQYF.

The CDR3 reads CSVQDRVSNLPYEQYF. CDR3 DNA: TGCAGTGTACAGGACAGGGTTAGCAATCTACCTTACGAGCAGTACTTC. V gene TRBV20-1 combines with J gene TRBJ2-7; 8 nucleotides agree with TRBD1. V lost 7 bases to trimming and J lost 4 bases; unmatched junction nucleotides: 18. Per the germline V gene, CDR1 is DFQATT and CDR2 is SNEGSKA (reference sequence). This CDR3 spans 16 amino acids.

The chain recombines TRBV7-2 with TRBJ1-6; no definite D call. From germline, CDR1 is SGHTA and CDR2 FQGNSA. The germline V and J ends were trimmed by 5 bases and 18 bases, with 20 bases remaining between them. CDR3 length: 13 residues. CDR3 bases: TGTGCCAGCAGCATGGCGGTGAATTCAGAAGCCCACTTT. The encoded protein is CASSMAVNSEAHF.

This clonotype was detected ten times or more. The rearrangement uses TRBV27 and TRBJ1-6; D gene uncertain. This CDR3 spans 14 amino acids. CDR1 is MNHEY and CDR2 is SMNVEV in the germline V gene (reference sequence). V lost 0 bases and J 6 bases, leaving 6 bases between the germline ends. CDR3: CASSLSEVNSPLHF. The CDR3, as DNA: TGTGCCAGCAGTTTATCAGAGGTTAATTCACCCCTCCACTTT.

In this sample, this clonotype turned up many times. The rearrangement links TRBV5-6 to TRBJ2-7, with no clear D. Germline assignment: CDR1 SGHDT and CDR2 YYEEEE. The CDR3 has 15 residues. V lost 5 bases and J 0 bases, leaving 15 bases between the germline ends. The CDR3 nucleotides are TGTGCCAGCAGGCCGCAGTTGGTAAGCTCCTACGAGCAGTACTTC. It specifies CASRPQLVSSYEQYF.

Turning to this clonotype: Because the CDR3 is missing its conserved closing phenylalanine or tryptophan, this is likely a read error. This chain uses TRBV2 with TRBJ1-2; TRBD1 aligns across 10 bases. The CDR3 covers 16 residues. CDR1 SNHLY and CDR2 FYNNEI come from the germline V gene. Written as DNA, the CDR3 is TGTGCCAGCAGCCTTGACAGGGGGCGCGTTAACTATGGTTACACCGTC. Protein sequence: CASSLDRGRVNYGYTV.

This clonotype occurred many times. The chain joins TRBV5-6 to TRBJ2-3; the D gene could be TRBD1 or TRBD2 (7 bases each). Trimming pared 0 bases from V and 1 base from J, leaving 12 bases between. The CDR3 has 16 residues. Germline CDR1 and CDR2: SGHDT and YYEEEE. CDR3 sequence: CASSLAQGGGTDTQYF. DNA for the CDR3: TGTGCCAGCAGCTTGGCTCAGGGGGGGGGCACAGATACGCAGTATTTT. Full variable domain (outside the CDR3, taken from reference TRBV5-6 and TRBJ2-3): DAGVTQSPTHLIKTRGQQVTLRCSPKSGHDTVSWYQQALGQGPQFIFQYYEEEERQRGNFPDRFSGHQFPNYSSELNVNALLLGDSALYLCASSLAQGGGTDTQYFGPGTRLTVL.

This clonotype was counted between two and nine times. The germline gene is not matched at one end of the junction; a read error may be the cause. This chain links TRBV19 with TRBJ1-6; D is uncertain. The length of the CDR3 is 15 residues. CDR1 is LNHDA and CDR2 is SQIVND in the germline V gene (reference sequence). The CDR3 sequence: CASSIDAAYNAPLHF. CDR3 nucleotides: TGTGCCAGTAGTATAGATGCAGCCTATAATGCACCCCTCCACTTT.

This sequence joins TRBV9 and TRBJ1-2; D ambiguous. The CDR3 is 14 amino acids. Germline V gene lookup returns CDR1 SGDLS and CDR2 YYNGEE. V dropped 7 bases and J dropped 13 bases, with 26 bases sitting between them. Here the CDR3 reads CASRAHWQGHGPTF. DNA of the CDR3: TGTGCCAGCCGCGCGCACTGGCAAGGTCATGGCCCCACCTTC.

CDR3 nucleotides: TGTGCCACCAGTTCCAGGCAGTCTGAAGCTTTCTTT. Amino acid sequence: CATSSRQSEAFF. This chain links TRBV24-1 with TRBJ1-1; D unresolved. V gave up 6 bases and J gave up 6 bases, with 10 bases separating them. This CDR3 contains 12 residues. Germline V gene data show CDR1 as KGHDR and CDR2 as SFDVKD.

The V gene is TRBV15, the J gene TRBJ2-2, with TRBD1 matching over 9 bases. The ends lost 6 bases at V and 6 bases at J; junction bases unmatched: 8. In germline, CDR1 is LNHNV, CDR2 YYDKDF (reference sequence). There are 15 residues in the CDR3. CDR3 region: CATRRQQGAAGELFF. CDR3 DNA sequence: TGTGCCACCAGGAGGCAACAGGGGGCGGCCGGGGAGCTGTTTTTT.

The V and J genes are TRBV7-2 and TRBJ2-6; possible D gene TRBD2, 7 bases. The germline V and J ends were trimmed by 5 bases and 7 bases, with 27 bases remaining between them. The CDR3 extends over 19 amino acids. In germline, CDR1 is SGHTA, CDR2 FQGNSA. CDR3 loop: CASSLSGGGTEAFANVLTF. Here the CDR3 DNA reads TGTGCCAGCAGCCTCTCGGGGGGCGGCACTGAAGCTTTCGCCAACGTCCTGACTTTC.

This clonotype came up many times. The chain has TRBV2 and TRBJ1-2, with D tentatively TRBD1 (6 bases). This CDR3 has 11 amino acids. Germline V gene data show CDR1 as SNHLY and CDR2 as FYNNEI. V lost 8 bases and J 6 bases, leaving 10 bases between the germline ends. CDR3 nucleotides: TGTGCCAGCTCCTGGGACAATGGCTACACCTTC. Translating it yields CASSWDNGYTF.

This rearrangement joins TRBV5-4 to TRBJ2-5; the match to TRBD2 covers 7 bases. V shed 0 bases and J 2 bases; nucleotides not matched to a gene: 7. Per the germline V gene, CDR1 is SGHNT and CDR2 is YYREEE (reference sequence). The CDR3 loop spans 16 amino acids. CDR3 DNA sequence: TGTGCCAGCAGCTTGGCCGGAACGGGGGGACAAGAGACCCAGTACTTC. Amino acid sequence: CASSLAGTGGQETQYF. Filled out from reference TRBV5-4 and TRBJ2-5, the complete variable domain reads ETGVTQSPTHLIKTRGQQVTLRCSSQSGHNTVSWYQQALGQGPQFIFQYYREEENGRGNFPPRFSGLQFPNYSSELNVNALELDDSALYLCASSLAGTGGQETQYFGPGTRLLVL.

As for this clonotype: Because the CDR3 is missing its conserved closing phenylalanine or tryptophan, this is likely a read error. The rearrangement uses TRBV6-1 and TRBJ1-3, with unresolved D. CDR3 length equals 16 residues. CDR1 is MNHNS and CDR2 is SASEGT in the germline V gene. V was shortened by 4 bases and J by 1 base, with 14 bases between the two germline ends. CDR3 sequence: CASSVGFYGSGNTIYL. The CDR3 nucleotides are TGTGCCAGCAGTGTCGGATTCTACGGATCTGGAAACACCATATATCTT.

A word on this clonotype: A read error is likely, as this CDR3 ends without the conserved phenylalanine or tryptophan. No DNA is shown, since the ends of the CDR3 on it are uncertain; the CDR3 is the one TCRdb lists. The CDR3 here is CASNARQTYGHTN. The chain uses TRBV2 and TRBJ1-2; the table's D call, TRBD1, has no DNA check behind it. Germline V CDR1 and CDR2: SNHLY, FYNNEI. The CDR3 region is 13 residues in length, termini included.

About this clonotype: A read error may account for a junction end that differs from germline. V gene TRBV7-3 combines with J gene TRBJ1-6; D gene unclear. Germline lookup yields CDR1 SGHTA and CDR2 FQGTGA. The CDR3 spans 14 residues. CDR3 amino acids: CASSLTVGDGYTFF. In nucleotides, the CDR3 is TGTGCCAGCAGCTTAACGGTTGGCGATGGCTACACCTTCTTT.

The genes are TRBV20-1 and TRBJ2-7; D gene unclear. V lost 2 bases and J lost 4, with 9 bases in between. The CDR3 loop spans 12 amino acids. Germline V gives CDR1 DFQATT, CDR2 SNEGSKA (reference sequence). Here the CDR3 reads CSARLNTYEQYV. CDR3 DNA: TGCAGTGCTAGACTCAACACTTACGAGCAGTACGTC.

The chain carries TRBV9 and TRBJ2-7, with 9 bases identical to TRBD1. V gave up 0 bases and J gave up 2 bases; unmatched junction bases: 3. CDR1 and CDR2 (germline): SGDLS, YYNGEE. CDR3 size: 15 residues. Here the CDR3 reads CASSVGGQGAYEQYF. The CDR3 DNA follows: TGTGCCAGCAGCGTAGGGGGACAGGGCGCCTACGAGCAGTACTTC.

This sequence joins TRBV24-1 and TRBJ2-5; 9 nucleotides line up with TRBD1. The CDR3 extends over 15 amino acids. V lost 9 bases, J lost 5 bases, and 12 bases stayed unmatched. Germline CDR1 KGHDR, CDR2 SFDVKD. The CDR3 DNA is TGTGCCACCCACGGAAGGGACAGGGCGACCGAGACCCAGTACTTC. As protein: CATHGRDRATETQYF.